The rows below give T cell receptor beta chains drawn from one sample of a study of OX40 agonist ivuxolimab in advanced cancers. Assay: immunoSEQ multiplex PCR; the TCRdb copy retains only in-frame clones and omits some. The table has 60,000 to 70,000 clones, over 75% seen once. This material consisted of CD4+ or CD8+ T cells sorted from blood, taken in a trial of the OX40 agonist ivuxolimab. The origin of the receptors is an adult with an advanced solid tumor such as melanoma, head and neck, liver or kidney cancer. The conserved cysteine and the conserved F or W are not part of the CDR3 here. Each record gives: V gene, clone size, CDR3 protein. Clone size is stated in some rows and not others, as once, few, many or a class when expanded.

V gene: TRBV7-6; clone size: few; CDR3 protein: ASSPAGGRTGELF
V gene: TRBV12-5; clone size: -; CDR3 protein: ASGPSVGGLAGELF
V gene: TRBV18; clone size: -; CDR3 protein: ASSPNRGSGYT
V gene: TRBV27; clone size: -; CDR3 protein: ASSSRTGQETQY
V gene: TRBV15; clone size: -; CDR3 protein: ATKQVDGSNEKLF
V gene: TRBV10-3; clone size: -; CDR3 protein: AISASGTTSGANVLT
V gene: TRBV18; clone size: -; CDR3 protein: ASSPSRDQPQH
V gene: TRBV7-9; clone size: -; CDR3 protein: ASSFLGQFPSYNSPLH
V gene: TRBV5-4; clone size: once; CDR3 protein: ASSAGGGTPKETQY
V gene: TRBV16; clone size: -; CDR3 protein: ASSQSNRLNTEAF
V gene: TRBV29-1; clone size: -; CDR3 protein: SSRGTPYNEQF
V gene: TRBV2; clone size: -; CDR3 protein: ASSEGADYGYT
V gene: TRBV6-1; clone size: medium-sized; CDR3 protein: ASSEPPDRVSPLH
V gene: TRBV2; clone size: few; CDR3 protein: ASSEASGGPGYGYT
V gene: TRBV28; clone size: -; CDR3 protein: ASSPVGPQH
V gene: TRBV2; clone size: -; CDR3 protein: ASKAEMNTEAF
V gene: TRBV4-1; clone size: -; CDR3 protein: ASSQGRNKGNTEAF
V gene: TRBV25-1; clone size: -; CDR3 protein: ASSESPRGASRIQY
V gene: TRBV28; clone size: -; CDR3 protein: ATWRTNTGELF
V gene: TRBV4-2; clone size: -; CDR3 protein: ASSLAGRTDTQY
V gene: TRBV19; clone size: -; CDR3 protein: ASSISVVGLVV
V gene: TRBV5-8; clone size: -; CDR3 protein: ASSFPSLRGTDTQY
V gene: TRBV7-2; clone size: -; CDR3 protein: ASSLLQGNEKLF
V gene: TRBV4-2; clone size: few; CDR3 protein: ASSQDGGMGQY
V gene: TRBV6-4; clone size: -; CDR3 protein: ASSSTGGASNEQF
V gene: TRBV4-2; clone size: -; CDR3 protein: ASSQDHGNTEAF
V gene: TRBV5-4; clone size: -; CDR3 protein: ASSQYMGSLGSPLH
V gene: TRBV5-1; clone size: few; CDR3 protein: ASSLQAGLWADTQY
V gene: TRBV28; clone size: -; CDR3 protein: ASSLGTTDTQY
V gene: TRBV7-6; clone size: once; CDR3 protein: ASTPSTGANVLT
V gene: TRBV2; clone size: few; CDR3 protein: ASKRGDGNQPQH
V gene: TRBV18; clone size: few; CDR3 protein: ASSSGLAGSTGELF
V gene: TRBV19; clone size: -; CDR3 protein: ASRNLGTGGNGYT
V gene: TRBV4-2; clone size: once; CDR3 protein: ASSQTTRGNQPQH
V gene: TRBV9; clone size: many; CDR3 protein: ASSVGANSGNTIY
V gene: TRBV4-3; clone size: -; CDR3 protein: ASSQDRTSGLYNEQF
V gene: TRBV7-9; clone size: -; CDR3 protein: ASSSPVESGANVLT
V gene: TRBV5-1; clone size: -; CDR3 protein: ASSPPRGANTEAF
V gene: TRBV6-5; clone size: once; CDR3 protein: ASNRASGANVLT
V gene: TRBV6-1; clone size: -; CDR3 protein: ASASGGANTGELF
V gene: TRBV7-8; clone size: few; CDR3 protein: ASSPTGGRSGNTIY
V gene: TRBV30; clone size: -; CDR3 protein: ASRDIGNTIY
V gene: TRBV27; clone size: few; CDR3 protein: ASTPGQGLLNTEAF
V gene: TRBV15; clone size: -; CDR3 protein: ATSRERTYEQY
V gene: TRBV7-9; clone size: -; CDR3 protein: ASSPPGPLRNIQY